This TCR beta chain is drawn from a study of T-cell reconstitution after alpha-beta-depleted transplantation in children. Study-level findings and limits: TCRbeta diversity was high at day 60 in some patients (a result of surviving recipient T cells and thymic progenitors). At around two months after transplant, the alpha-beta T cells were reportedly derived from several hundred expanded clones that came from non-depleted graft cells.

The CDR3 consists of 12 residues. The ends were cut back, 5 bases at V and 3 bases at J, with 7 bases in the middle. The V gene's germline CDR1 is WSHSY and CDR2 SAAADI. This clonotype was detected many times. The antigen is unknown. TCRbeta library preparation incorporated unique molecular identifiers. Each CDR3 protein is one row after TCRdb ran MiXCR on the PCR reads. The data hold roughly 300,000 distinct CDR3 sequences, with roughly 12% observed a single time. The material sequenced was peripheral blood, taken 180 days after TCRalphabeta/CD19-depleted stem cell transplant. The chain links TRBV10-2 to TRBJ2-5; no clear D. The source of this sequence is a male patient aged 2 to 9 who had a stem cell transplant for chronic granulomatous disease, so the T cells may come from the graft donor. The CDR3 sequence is CASSMSKETQYF. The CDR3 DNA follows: TGCGCCAGCAGTATGAGTAAAGAGACCCAGTACTTC.